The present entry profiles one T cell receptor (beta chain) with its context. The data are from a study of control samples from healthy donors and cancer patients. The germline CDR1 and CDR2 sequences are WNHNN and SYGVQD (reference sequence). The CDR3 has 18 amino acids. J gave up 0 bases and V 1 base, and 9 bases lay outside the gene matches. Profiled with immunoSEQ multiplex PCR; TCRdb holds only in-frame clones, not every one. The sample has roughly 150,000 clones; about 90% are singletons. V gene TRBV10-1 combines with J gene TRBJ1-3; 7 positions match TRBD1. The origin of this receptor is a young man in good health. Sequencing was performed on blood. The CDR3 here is CASSELGQVVSSGNTIYF. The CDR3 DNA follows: TGCGCCAGCAGTGAGTTAGGACAGGTCGTTAGCTCTGGAAACACCATATATTTT.